This is a list of T cell receptor beta chains from one sample in a study of T cell changes during pregnancy in multiple sclerosis. Clones were read by immunoSEQ multiplex PCR, and TCRdb kept only the in-frame ones, dropping some. This table holds roughly 71,000 clones, roughly nine tenths found once. The source material was peripheral blood, sampled in the first trimester of pregnancy. Source of these receptors: a female donor in good health, enrolled as a control in a pregnancy study. The CDR3 runs from the conserved cysteine through the conserved F or W. Each record gives: J gene, clone size, V gene, D gene, CDR3 DNA, CDR3 protein. The D gene is left open where the match is weak. Expanded clones are given a class, and other clones once, few, many or no size at all.

>TRBJ2-3|-|TRBV5-1|-
TGCGCCAGCAGCCCCTTTACAGGGTCAGATACGCAGTATTTT
CASSPFTGSDTQYF
>TRBJ2-7|-|TRBV14|TRBD1
TGTGCCAGCAGCTCCCGACAGGGGCCGGTCGAGCAGTACTTC
CASSSRQGPVEQYF
>TRBJ1-5|-|TRBV15|-
TGTGCCACCAGCAGTGGTGTCGGGACACGGGGAGACAATCAGCCCCAGCATTTT
CATSSGVGTRGDNQPQHF
>TRBJ2-5|-|TRBV10-3|TRBD1
TGTGCCATCGGAGGCAGGGGGCAAGAGACCCAGTACTTC
CAIGGRGQETQYF
>TRBJ2-7|once|TRBV2|TRBD1
TGTGCCAGCAGTGAAAGGGGACAGGGGGTTCCAAAGGCTGGGCAGTACTTC
CASSERGQGVPKAGQYF
>TRBJ1-1|-|TRBV7-9|-
TGTGCCAGCAGCTTATTAGGGGCAATGGGTGAAGCTTTCTTT
CASSLLGAMGEAFF
>TRBJ2-5|-|TRBV7-7|TRBD2
TGTGCCAGCAGCCCTCATTTAGCGGGAGCGGGAGAGACCCAGTACTTC
CASSPHLAGAGETQYF
>TRBJ1-4|-|TRBV15|TRBD1
TGTGCCACCAGCAGAGATCGGGGGACAGGGCATGAAAAACTGTTTTTT
CATSRDRGTGHEKLFF
>TRBJ1-1|-|TRBV19|-
TGTGCCAGTAGCCCTGGGGAGGTGAACACTGAAGCTTTCTTT
CASSPGEVNTEAFF
>TRBJ2-3|-|TRBV19|-
TGTGCCAGTACCTCCAATTTAGTTGCAGATACGCAGTATTTT
CASTSNLVADTQYF
>TRBJ2-7|-|TRBV15|-
TGTGCCACCAGCGGTACGACAGGGGAGGGCCTCACCTACGAGCAGTACTTC
CATSGTTGEGLTYEQYF
>TRBJ2-1|-|TRBV6-5|TRBD2
TGTGCCAGCAGTTTGGGACTAGCGGATCCCCCCGGTGAGCAGTTCTTC
CASSLGLADPPGEQFF
>TRBJ2-3|-|TRBV12-5|-
TGTGCTAGTGGTTTGCGGGGGGATACGCAGTATTTT
CASGLRGDTQYF
>TRBJ1-4|-|TRBV7-2|TRBD1
TGTGCCAGCAGCTTAGGGACAGGGGAAAAACTGTTTTTT
CASSLGTGEKLFF
>TRBJ1-5|-|TRBV19|TRBD1
TGTGCCAGTAGTAGACAGGGGACCAATCAGCCCCAGCATTTT
CASSRQGTNQPQHF
>TRBJ2-7|-|TRBV29-1|TRBD1
TGCAGCGTTGCATGGGACAGGGGCAACGAGCAGTACTTC
CSVAWDRGNEQYF
>TRBJ2-1|once|TRBV11-3|-
TGTGCCAGCAGCCTCTCAGGGCTGAACAATGAGCAGTTCTTC
CASSLSGLNNEQFF
>TRBJ2-7|once|TRBV5-1|-
TGCGCCAGCAGCTCACGCCCGGCGGGGGCGGAGGAGCAGTACTTC
CASSSRPAGAEEQYF
>TRBJ1-2|-|TRBV7-8|TRBD1
TGTGCCAGCAGCTTAGGCGGGGAGACAGGGGTTGGCTACACCTTC
CASSLGGETGVGYTF
>TRBJ2-4|-|TRBV4-1|TRBD2
TGCGCCAGCAGCCAAGGACTAGCGGGAGGGCCCCGCATTCAGTACTTC
CASSQGLAGGPRIQYF
>TRBJ2-7|-|TRBV27|-
TGTGCCAGCAGTTCGACAGGCAATCCCTACGAGCAGTACTTC
CASSSTGNPYEQYF
>TRBJ2-7|-|TRBV27|TRBD2
TGTGCCAGCAGTTTTAGCGGGACAAACCTAGAGCAGTACTTC
CASSFSGTNLEQYF
>TRBJ1-2|once|TRBV2|-
TGTGCCAGCAGTCGCCGCAGGGACTATGGCTACACCTTC
CASSRRRDYGYTF
>TRBJ1-3|-|TRBV30|-
TGTGCCTGGAGTGTTCGGGGTTCTGGAAACACCATATATTTT
CAWSVRGSGNTIYF